The clone carrying this T cell receptor (beta chain) was recorded a few times. J lost 7 bases, V lost 6 bases, and 9 bases had no gene match. CDR1 and CDR2 from the germline V gene are MNHEY and SMNVEV (reference sequence). The CDR3 spans 15 residues. The sample originates from a study of blood T cell repertoires in COVID-19. Study information: Sites in the United States, Italy and Spain provided acute and convalescent COVID-19 samples. Sample material is recorded as cDNA or gDNA derived from T cells, B-cell-depleted T cells, or PBMCs.

TCRdb keeps only in-frame clones here, not all; method: immunoSEQ multiplex PCR. This table holds more than 55,000 clones, 76% found once. The receptor was derived from a woman in her forties or fifties with active or convalescent COVID-19. What was sequenced was peripheral blood. This chain joins TRBV27 and TRBJ1-4; 9 bases are shared with TRBD1. DNA of the CDR3: TGTGCCAGCAGCCCATGGGGGGACAGGGCTGAAAAACTGTTTTTT. It encodes CASSPWGDRAEKLFF.